Below, one T cell receptor beta chain is given with its context. Its antigen is undetermined. This entry comes from a study of cytomegalovirus exposure and HLA in healthy donors. Whole-study findings and limits: More clonal expansion characterized HLA-associated TCR beta chains than equally common others in a later analysis.

PCR employed 60 Vbeta and 13 Jbeta primers. Generated by immunoSEQ multiplex PCR, the TCRdb table keeps only in-frame clones and is missing some. The sample shows about 200,000 clones, more than 85% of them seen only once. Trimming took 3 bases from V and 0 from J; bases not matched to a gene: 3. The CDR3 is 15 residues long. Germline CDR1 KGHSH, CDR2 LQKENI. The clonotype originates from a woman aged 18-35 years in good health and CMV-seronegative. The gene calls are TRBV18 and TRBJ1-1; 8 nucleotides line up with TRBD1. Sequenced input: PBMCs. The CDR3: CASSPDRAMNTEAFF. In nucleotides, the CDR3 is TGTGCCAGCTCACCGGACAGGGCAATGAACACTGAAGCTTTCTTT.